The present T cell receptor beta chain was sequenced within a study of regulatory T cells in long-lasting Graves disease. CDR3-region Arm-PCR and iRepertoire HTBI primers produced the TCR beta libraries. From the multiplex PCR reads, TCRdb called clonotypes with MiXCR, one entry per CDR3 protein. The sample lists about 350,000 distinct CDR3 sequences; about 16% were seen once. Time point reported: newly diagnosed GD, antithyroid drugs for less than 3 months. PBMCs provided the RNA from which the TCR library was made. The V and J ends lost 3 bases and 4 bases respectively, with 13 bases between them. Germline CDR1 SGHAT, CDR2 FQNNGV. The CDR3 consists of 15 residues. These same data were also listed under a study on T cells in Graves' hyperthyroidism and ophthalmopathy. That report adds: Ophthalmopathy was told apart from stable hyperthyroidism by a 13 V-J model. Progression to ophthalmopathy was predicted a median of roughly seven months early.

The origin of this receptor is a woman younger than 35 with Graves disease. Sample: peripheral blood mononuclear cells (PBMCs), taken at new diagnosis, from a patient treated with antithyroid drugs. The gene calls are TRBV11-2 and TRBJ2-1, with no clear D. This CDR3 reads CASSLQAEIYNEQFF. CDR3 nucleotide sequence: TGTGCCAGCAGCTTGCAGGCCGAAATATACAATGAGCAGTTCTTC. Complete variable domain (other parts from reference TRBV11-2 and TRBJ2-1): EAGVAQSPRYKIIEKRQSVAFWCNPISGHATLYWYQQILGQGPKLLIQFQNNGVVDDSQLPKDRFSAERLKGVDSTLKIQPAKLEDSAVYLCASSLQAEIYNEQFFGPGTRLTVL.